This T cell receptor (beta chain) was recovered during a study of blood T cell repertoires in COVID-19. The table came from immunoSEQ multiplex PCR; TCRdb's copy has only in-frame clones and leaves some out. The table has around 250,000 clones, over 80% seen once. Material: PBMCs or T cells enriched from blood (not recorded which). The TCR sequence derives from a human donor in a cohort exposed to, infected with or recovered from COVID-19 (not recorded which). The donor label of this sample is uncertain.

The CDR3 region is CASSPGTGDQPQHF. For the CDR3, the DNA is TGCGCCAGCAGCCCAGGGACAGGGGACCAGCCCCAGCATTTT. The chain joins TRBV5-1 to TRBJ1-5, with 10 bases lining up with TRBD1. With V trimmed by 4 bases and J by 7 bases, 5 bases remained unmatched. CDR1 is SGHRS and CDR2 is YFSETQ in the germline V gene. This CDR3 comprises 14 residues.